Listed below are T cell receptor beta chains from one sample, sequenced in a study of cytomegalovirus exposure and HLA in healthy donors. Only in-frame clones appear in the TCRdb table, and some are missing; sequencing was by immunoSEQ multiplex PCR. The top ten hold more than 0.95% of the sample, which has fewer than 400,000 clones, 88% seen once. The specimen was PBMCs. The receptor set was obtained from a man younger than 40 in good health and CMV-seronegative. Each CDR3 is given with its conserved first and last residue. A D gene is named only where the DNA matches it firmly. The size of a clone is reported for some rows only, either as once, few or many, or as a class for expanded clones.

D | J | V | size | CDR3 | DNA
. | TRBJ1-5 | TRBV15 | . | CATGGANSNQPQHF | TGTGCCACAGGCGGCGCTAATAGCAATCAGCCCCAGCATTTT
. | TRBJ1-1 | TRBV6-1 | . | CASSERGSTGNTEAFF | TGTGCCAGCAGTGAAAGAGGGTCGACAGGGAACACTGAAGCTTTCTTT
. | TRBJ2-7 | TRBV27 | . | CASSLGRSYEQYF | TGTGCCAGCAGTTTGGGGAGATCCTACGAGCAGTACTTC
. | TRBJ2-7 | TRBV7-9 | . | CASSSQGKSSYEQYF | TGTGCCAGCAGCTCCCAGGGGAAAAGCTCCTACGAGCAGTACTTC
TRBD1 | TRBJ1-4 | TRBV7-9 | . | CASSFGQGLNEKLFF | TGTGCCAGCAGCTTCGGACAGGGGCTTAATGAAAAACTGTTTTTT
TRBD1 | TRBJ2-2 | TRBV19 | . | CASSIGTGVSGELFF | TGTGCCAGTAGTATCGGGACAGGGGTGAGCGGGGAGCTGTTTTTT
TRBD1 | TRBJ1-1 | TRBV2 | . | CASSPGQENTEAFF | TGTGCCAGCAGCCCCGGACAGGAGAACACTGAAGCTTTCTTT
. | TRBJ1-2 | TRBV14 | . | CASSPDGVNYGYTF | TGTGCCAGCAGCCCGGACGGGGTCAACTATGGCTACACCTTC
TRBD1 | TRBJ2-1 | TRBV10-2 | . | CASSEWGQGVNEQFF | TGCGCCAGCAGTGAATGGGGACAGGGCGTCAATGAGCAGTTCTTC
TRBD1 | TRBJ1-6 | TRBV2 | . | CASSRTGAYNLPLHF | TGTGCCAGCAGCCGGACAGGGGCCTATAATTTACCCCTCCACTTT
. | TRBJ1-2 | TRBV29-1 | . | CSGGQRALGYTF | TGCAGCGGTGGACAGAGAGCCTTGGGCTACACCTTC
TRBD2 | TRBJ2-1 | TRBV6-1 | . | CASRPISGGAIEQFF | TGTGCCAGCAGACCGATTAGCGGGGGGGCGATTGAGCAGTTCTTC
TRBD1 | TRBJ1-1 | TRBV6-1 | . | CASSEAFYRDSEAFF | TGTGCCAGCAGTGAAGCATTTTACCGGGACAGTGAAGCTTTCTTT
TRBD2 | TRBJ2-3 | TRBV9 | once | CASSRGSGARTDTQYF | TGTGCCAGCAGCCGCGGAAGCGGGGCACGCACAGATACGCAGTATTTT
. | TRBJ1-3 | TRBV4-1 | . | CASSQDSSGFSGNTIYF | TGCGCCAGCAGCCAAGATTCTTCGGGGTTCTCTGGAAACACCATATATTTT
. | TRBJ2-2 | TRBV6-4 | . | CASSDSTGVGELFF | TGTGCCAGCAGTGACTCGACCGGGGTCGGGGAGCTGTTTTTT
. | TRBJ1-1 | TRBV29-1 | . | CSVELEGGLAFF | TGCAGCGTTGAATTGGAGGGAGGTCTAGCTTTCTTT
. | TRBJ2-2 | TRBV7-2 | . | CASSSVTGELFF | TGTGCCAGCAGCTCGGTAACCGGGGAGCTGTTTTTT
. | TRBJ2-3 | TRBV27 | . | CASSLAGRPTDTQYF | TGTGCCAGCAGTTTGGCGGGACGGCCCACAGATACGCAGTATTTT
. | TRBJ1-2 | TRBV6-1 | . | CASSERGSWQGRGYTF | TGTGCCAGCAGTGAAAGGGGCTCGTGGCAGGGCCGCGGCTACACCTTC
. | TRBJ2-7 | TRBV6-1 | . | CASSDSGEQYF | TGTGCCAGCAGTGATTCGGGGGAGCAGTACTTC
TRBD1 | TRBJ1-6 | TRBV6-6 | . | CASRTGRSPLHF | TGTGCCAGCAGGACAGGGAGATCACCCCTCCACTTT
TRBD1 | TRBJ1-6 | TRBV4-3 | . | CASSQDTGGWNSPLHF | TGCGCCAGCAGCCAAGATACAGGGGGATGGAATTCACCCCTCCACTTT
TRBD1 | TRBJ1-2 | TRBV5-1 | . | CASSPRGQGHYEPTF | TGCGCCAGCAGCCCCCGAGGACAGGGGCACTATGAACCCACCTTC
. | TRBJ1-2 | TRBV7-9 | . | CASSFSGSNYGYTF | TGTGCCAGCAGCTTCTCTGGTAGTAACTATGGCTACACCTTC
. | TRBJ2-1 | TRBV5-1 | . | CASSAERGQVDEQFF | TGCGCCAGCAGCGCCGAGCGGGGACAGGTCGATGAGCAGTTCTTC
TRBD2 | TRBJ2-3 | TRBV6-5 | . | CASSGLAGGTQYF | TGTGCCAGCTCCGGACTAGCGGGGGGTACGCAGTATTTT
TRBD2 | TRBJ2-1 | TRBV7-2 | . | CASSLTLILAGGLNEQFF | TGTGCCAGCAGCTTAACCCTAATACTAGCGGGGGGGCTTAATGAGCAGTTCTTC
TRBD1 | TRBJ1-2 | TRBV5-1 | few | CASSPGTGYYGYTF | TGCGCCAGCAGCCCCGGGACAGGGTACTATGGCTACACCTTC